These T cell receptor beta chains were read from a single sample in a study of neurological immune-mediated disorders. TCRdb processed the 5' RACE reads anew with MiXCR; each CDR3 protein has one entry. The data hold roughly 18,000 distinct CDR3 sequences, with around a quarter observed a single time. The sequencing sample was made of PBMCs. These receptors originate from a man aged 50-60 years with HTLV-1-associated myelopathy (HAM/TSP). CDR3s include the opening cysteine and the closing phenylalanine or tryptophan. D genes are given only for firm matches. Only part of the rows carry a size: once, few, many, or a class if the clone is expanded.

D gene	clone size	V gene	J gene	CDR3 DNA	CDR3 protein
-	-	TRBV27	TRBJ1-1	TGTGCCAGCAGTTCCAATCGGGAGGCTGAAGCTTTCTTT	CASSSNREAEAFF
-	many	TRBV2	TRBJ1-6	TGTGCCAGCAGCTCGGCTCCCTTCACGGGAGCACCCCTCCACTTT	CASSSAPFTGAPLHF
TRBD1	-	TRBV29-1	TRBJ2-1	TGCAGCGGGCTGGGGACAGGGTTGCAGATCTTC	CSGLGTGLQIF
-	-	TRBV10-3	TRBJ2-2	TGTGCCATCAGTGAGGCCCCCAGACTCGAAAAGAACACCGGGGAGCTGTTTTTT	CAISEAPRLEKNTGELFF
-	few	TRBV6-2/TRBV6-3	TRBJ2-5	TGTGCCAGCAGTTACAGGGCTATACAAGAGACCCAGTACTTC	CASSYRAIQETQYF
-	-	TRBV15	TRBJ1-3	TGTGCCACCAGCAGAGATTCAGCGCACTCTGGAAACACCATATATTTT	CATSRDSAHSGNTIYF
-	many	TRBV4-3	TRBJ2-5	TGCGCCAGCAGCCAAGTCTCCGGGCCCCAGTACTTC	CASSQVSGPQYF
-	-	TRBV28	TRBJ1-1	TGTGCCAGCAGTCGACAAGGGATTATGAACACTGAAGCTTTCTTT	CASSRQGIMNTEAFF
TRBD2	many	TRBV20-1	TRBJ2-1	TGCAGTGCTAGAGCCCCTAGCGGCTACAATGAGCAGTTCTTC	CSARAPSGYNEQFF
TRBD2	few	TRBV4-2	TRBJ2-7	TGTGCCAGCAGCCAAGACTCGCGGGGGGGCGGGGCCTACGAGCAGTACTTC	CASSQDSRGGGAYEQYF
-	-	TRBV15	TRBJ2-3	TGTGCCACCAGCAGTGGAGGAGGCCGAGGCGTCGCAGATACGCAGTATTTT	CATSSGGGRGVADTQYF
-	-	TRBV20-1	TRBJ1-5	TGCAGTGCTCACAGGAGCAATCAGCCCCAGCATTTT	CSAHRSNQPQHF
-	once	TRBV7-2	TRBJ1-5	TGTGCCAGCAGCGGGGTGGGGAAGGCCCAGCATTTT	CASSGVGKAQHF
-	few	TRBV11-1	TRBJ2-5	TGTGCCAGCAGCGTTCGTTTCCAAGAGACCCAGTACTTC	CASSVRFQETQYF
-	few	TRBV7-2	TRBJ2-7	TGTGCCAGCAGCCCCCAATGGACGAATATCTACGAGCAGTACTTC	CASSPQWTNIYEQYF
TRBD1	-	TRBV5-1	TRBJ2-2	TGCGCCAGCAGCAGGGGACAGGGGAGTGGCGGGGAGCTGTTTTTT	CASSRGQGSGGELFF
-	-	TRBV6-6	TRBJ1-4	TGTGCCAGCAGTTTCCAGGGATACGAAAAACTGTTTTTT	CASSFQGYEKLFF
-	medium-sized	TRBV7-3	TRBJ2-7	TGTGCCAGCAGCTTCCGGGCAGGACAGTCCTACGAGCAGTACTTC	CASSFRAGQSYEQYF
TRBD2	-	TRBV20-1	TRBJ2-3	TGCAGTGCTTCCCCGGGACTAGCGACTAGCACAGATACGCAGTATTTT	CSASPGLATSTDTQYF
-	-	TRBV12-3/TRBV12-4	TRBJ2-5	TGTGCCAGCAGTTTAACTCTAGCAGTAGTGAGAGAGACCCAGTACTTC	CASSLTLAVVRETQYF
-	few	TRBV20-1	TRBJ2-7	TGCAGTGCTAGGGGGGTTGGGACTGGCTCCTACGAGCAGTACTTC	CSARGVGTGSYEQYF
TRBD2	few	TRBV20-1	TRBJ2-3	TGCAGTGCACTTTCCGGACTACAGCGGGAGGGCCTCCCAGATACGCAGTATTTT	CSALSGLQREGLPDTQYF
-	-	TRBV2	TRBJ1-3	TGTGCCAGCAGTGAAGGCGGCAGGGGAACTGGAAACACCATATATTTT	CASSEGGRGTGNTIYF
TRBD1	-	TRBV2	TRBJ2-2	TGTGCCAGCAGCTTACAGGGGGCTGGCACCGGGGAGCTGTTTTTT	CASSLQGAGTGELFF
TRBD2	-	TRBV6-1	TRBJ2-5	TGTGCCAGCATCACCGCGGGACTAGCGGGGGGCCAGTACTTC	CASITAGLAGGQYF
TRBD2	-	TRBV5-1	TRBJ2-7	TGCGCCAGCAGCTTAGCGGGAGGTTCCTACGAGCAGTACTTC	CASSLAGGSYEQYF
-	many	TRBV29-1	TRBJ2-7	TGCAGCGTCGAGATGCCGGGCCTCCAGTACGAGCAGTACTTC	CSVEMPGLQYEQYF
-	many	TRBV5-1	TRBJ2-7	TGCGCCAGCTCTAACCTCTACGAGCAGTACTTC	CASSNLYEQYF
TRBD2	-	TRBV20-1	TRBJ2-1	TGCAGTGCTACATCCGGGACTAGCGGGAGGGGTTTAAATGAGCAGTTCTTC	CSATSGTSGRGLNEQFF
-	-	TRBV20-1	TRBJ2-7	TGCAGTGCTAGACTCAGCCGCAGGTCCTACGAGCAGTACTTC	CSARLSRRSYEQYF
-	once	TRBV12-3/TRBV12-4	TRBJ2-7	TGTGCCAGCTACATGAGCTCGACCTACGAGCAGTACTTC	CASYMSSTYEQYF
-	few	TRBV11-2	TRBJ1-6	TGTGCCAGCAGCTTAGTAGGGCGCAGCAATTCACCCCTCCACTTT	CASSLVGRSNSPLHF
-	many	TRBV20-1	TRBJ1-2	TGCAGTGCTAGAGACCGGAGCAGCAGGGACTATGGCTACACCTTC	CSARDRSSRDYGYTF
-	few	TRBV3-1	TRBJ1-1	TGTGCCAGCAGCCGACTCACAGGGTCGAACACTGAAGCTTTCTTT	CASSRLTGSNTEAFF
TRBD1	few	TRBV30	TRBJ1-1	TGTGCTACCAGGGGGGGGAACACTGAAGCTTTCTTT	CATRGGNTEAFF
-	few	TRBV7-3	TRBJ1-4	TGTGCCAGCAGCACCCACGGGGTTCCTAATGAAAAACTGTTTTTT	CASSTHGVPNEKLFF
TRBD1	-	TRBV7-9	TRBJ2-7	TGTGCCAGCAGCCCGGACAGGGTGACCGAGCAGTACTTC	CASSPDRVTEQYF
-	-	TRBV20-1	TRBJ2-7	TGCAGTGCTAGAGATATTATGAGGGCAGGAAGCTCCTACGAGCAGTACTTC	CSARDIMRAGSSYEQYF
TRBD1	many	TRBV7-9	TRBJ1-2	TGTGCCAGCAGCTTAGGAGACAGGGGCCCCGGGGATGGCTACACCTTC	CASSLGDRGPGDGYTF
-	-	TRBV18	TRBJ2-5	TGTGCCAGCTCAAACCAAGAGACCCAGTACTTC	CASSNQETQYF